This record concerns one T cell receptor beta chain sequence. A junction boundary mismatches the germline segment, possibly from a read error. Germline V gene lookup returns CDR1 SSHAT and CDR2 FNYEAQ (reference sequence). The CDR3 has 14 residues. This sample was taken from a study of T cells in Graves' hyperthyroidism and ophthalmopathy. Cells are PBMCs isolated from around 9.4 ml of fresh blood. Researchers amplified the TCR beta CDR3 regions from RNA transcripts. The primer set for the first-round RT-PCR of the TCR CDR3 was HTBI. TCRdb re-called the multiplex PCR reads with MiXCR, one entry per CDR3 protein. The table has more than 300,000 distinct CDR3 sequences, approximately 17% seen once; the top ten hold 35% to 50%.

The chain carries TRBV7-7 and TRBJ2-5; TRBD2 aligns across 8 bases. The sequenced sample consisted of blood. The receptor comes from a man aged 18 to 35 with Graves' ophthalmopathy. In nucleotides, the CDR3 is TGTGCTAGCAGCGGGGGACCCTTAGGGGAGACCCAGTACTTC. Protein sequence: CASSGGPLGETQYF. Full variable domain (missing parts from reference TRBV7-7 and TRBJ2-5): GAGVSQSPRYKVTKRGQDVTLRCDPISSHATLYWYQQALGQGPEFLTYFNYEAQPDKSGLPSDRFSAERPEGSISTLTIQRTEQRDSAMYRCASSGGPLGETQYFGPGTRLLVL.